The 23 T cell receptor beta chains below come from one sample, sequenced in a study of radiotherapy plus CTLA-4 blockade in lung cancer. Sequencing was performed with immunoSEQ multiplex PCR; in TCRdb, only in-frame clones are kept and a portion is missing. The table lists 55,000 to 80,000 clones, more than 75% of them singletons. The specimen comprised peripheral blood, sampled from a patient treated with radiotherapy plus ipilimumab. These receptors all stem from a human donor with non-small cell lung cancer who had a complete response to radiotherapy plus ipilimumab.

This clone turned up a few times. The chain carries TRBV19 and TRBJ2-3; D remains unclear. Germline CDR1 reads LNHDA; CDR2 reads SQIVND (reference sequence). V lost 5 bases and J 1 base, leaving 7 bases between the germline ends. The CDR3 contains 13 residues. CDR3 coding DNA: TGTGCCAGTAGTCAGGCCCGCACAGATACGCAGTATTTT. Amino acid sequence: CASSQARTDTQYF.

V gene TRBV11-3 combines with J gene TRBJ1-2, with D hard to call. Looked up from germline, CDR1 is SGHNT and CDR2 is YENEEA. The V and J ends lost 1 base and 3 bases respectively, with 3 bases between them. The CDR3 is 12 amino acids. CDR3 coding DNA: TGTGCCAGCAGCTTAGGGGACTATGGCTACACCTTC. This sequence encodes CASSLGDYGYTF.

This chain joins TRBV30 and TRBJ2-6, with 16 bases aligning to TRBD2. J lost 3 bases, V lost 4 bases, and 21 bases had no gene match. The germline V gene encodes CDR1 GTSNPN and CDR2 SVGIG (reference sequence). The CDR3 has 23 residues. This CDR3 reads CAWTAGQGVYGTSGRGGANVLTF. The CDR3 nucleotides are TGTGCCTGGACGGCGGGACAGGGCGTCTACGGGACTAGCGGGAGGGGTGGGGCCAACGTCCTGACTTTC.

A word on this clone: Its ends do not fully match the called genes, so a read error is possible. The chain is built from TRBV29-1 and TRBJ1-1, with a weak D call TRBD1 (6 bases). The CDR3 is 16 residues long. In germline, CDR1 is SQVTM, CDR2 ANQGSEA. CDR3 bases: TGCCGCGTTGGGGGGCGGTACGGGGGTGAGGACACTGAAGCTTTCTTT. This codes for CRVGGRYGGEDTEAFF.

This rearrangement joins TRBV27 to TRBJ2-7, with TRBD1 matching 8 bases. The CDR3 covers 16 residues. CDR1 and CDR2 (germline): MNHEY, SMNVEV (reference sequence). The ends lost 4 bases at V and 0 bases at J; junction bases unmatched: 8. The CDR3 DNA follows: TGTGCCAGCAGTTCCCAGGGGGCGAGAAGCTCCTACGAGCAGTACTTC. Its protein is CASSSQGARSSYEQYF.

J is TRBJ2-5 and V is TRBV6-6, with D perhaps matching TRBD2 (6 bases). Trimming took 8 bases from V and 2 from J, leaving 12 bases between them. Germline CDR1 reads MNHNY; CDR2 reads SVGAGI (reference sequence). This CDR3 is built from 13 residues. The CDR3 loop reads CASSRDFQETQYF. The CDR3 DNA is TGTGCCAGCTCCCGGGACTTTCAAGAGACCCAGTACTTC.

The genes are TRBV27 and TRBJ2-7, with TRBD2 as a possible D gene (5 bases). The CDR3 consists of 17 residues. Germline V gives CDR1 MNHEY, CDR2 SMNVEV (reference sequence). V lost 4 bases and J lost 9, with 28 bases in between. CDR3 nucleotide sequence: TGTGCCAGCAGTTCCTCCCCGGGATTCTGGGTGGGTCATGGGCAGTACTTC. This encodes CASSSSPGFWVGHGQYF.

This clone appeared a single time. The chain joins TRBV18 to TRBJ1-2, with D possibly being TRBD1 (5 bases). In germline, CDR1 is KGHSH, CDR2 LQKENI. This CDR3 region has 14 residues. Between the trimmed V and J ends, which lost 6 bases and 8 bases, there was a span of 19 bases. CDR3 in DNA: TGTGCCAGCTCGCTAAGTTCGGGGCCCGAGGGCTACACCTTC. Translation gives CASSLSSGPEGYTF.

The chain has TRBV5-1 and TRBJ2-7; tentative D call: TRBD1 (6 bases). V was cut by 0 bases and J by 2 bases, with 12 bases left in between. In germline, CDR1 is SGHRS, CDR2 YFSETQ. CDR3 size: 15 residues. Written as DNA, the CDR3 is TGCGCCAGCAGCTTGGGGGACACGAGCACCTACGAGCAGTACTTC. It is translated as CASSLGDTSTYEQYF.

CDR3 nucleotides: TGTGCCAGCAGTCCTCAGGGTGGAAATGAAAAACTGTTTTTT. Its translation is CASSPQGGNEKLFF. The J gene is TRBJ1-4, the V gene TRBV7-2; D possibly corresponds to TRBD1 (5 bases). V was pared by 6 bases and J by 5 bases, with 13 bases between. CDR1 and CDR2 from the germline V gene are SGHTA and FQGNSA. The CDR3 runs to 14 residues.

The J gene is TRBJ1-1, the V gene TRBV5-4; D is uncertain. V lost 0 bases, J lost 1 base, and 10 bases lay in between. This CDR3 spans 15 amino acids. CDR1 and CDR2 from the germline V gene are SGHNT and YYREEE (reference sequence). The CDR3 DNA sequence: TGTGCCAGCAGCTTGGTAGGGCCCCCGAACACTGAAGCTTTCTTT. It yields the protein CASSLVGPPNTEAFF.

This chain links TRBV6-5 with TRBJ1-5, with a tentative D call TRBD1 (6 bases). Per germline, CDR1 MNHEY and CDR2 SVGAGI. This CDR3 is 13 amino acids long. V was cut by 9 bases and J by 4 bases, with 13 bases left in between. The CDR3 sequence: CASGPQGNQPQHF. In DNA form, the CDR3 reads TGTGCCAGTGGGCCCCAGGGGAATCAGCCCCAGCATTTT.

CDR3 residues: CAISELVWNEQFF. In nucleotides, the CDR3 is TGTGCCATCAGTGAGTTAGTTTGGAATGAGCAGTTCTTC. V usage is TRBV10-3 and J usage is TRBJ2-1, with unresolved D. Trimming removed 1 base at V and 7 bases at J, with 8 bases between. Germline assignment: CDR1 ENHRY and CDR2 SYGVKD. CDR3 size: 13 residues.

V usage is TRBV11-2 and J usage is TRBJ1-5; D is ambiguous. The CDR3 runs 13 residues. Germline values: CDR1 SGHAT, CDR2 FQNNGV. Trimming took 0 bases from V and 6 from J, leaving 6 bases between them. CDR3 nucleotides: TGTGCCAGCAGCTTAGATCCTGGTCAGCCCCAGCATTTT. It encodes CASSLDPGQPQHF.

In regard to this clone: One junction end disagrees with the germline gene, perhaps due to a read error. This chain connects TRBV5-1 to TRBJ1-1, with D unclear. Germline CDR1 and CDR2: SGHRS and YFSETQ. This CDR3 spans 12 amino acids. CDR3 bases: TGTGCCAGCACCTCCGCGAACACTGAAGCTTTCTTT. As protein: CASTSANTEAFF.

The chain has TRBV30 and TRBJ1-4; 9 positions agree with TRBD1. V lost 6 bases, J lost 8 bases, and 4 bases stayed unmatched. Germline V CDR1 and CDR2: GTSNPN, SVGIG (reference sequence). The length of the CDR3 is 12 residues. CDR3 coding DNA: TGTGCCTGTGACAGGGGGATCGAAAAACTGTTTTTT. It yields the protein CACDRGIEKLFF. The whole variable domain, remainder taken from reference TRBV30 and TRBJ1-4, is SQTIHQWPATLVQPVGSPLSLECTVEGTSNPNLYWYRQAAGRGLQLLFYSVGIGQISSEVPQNLSASRPQDRQFILSSKKLLLSDSGFYLCACDRGIEKLFFGSGTQLSVL.

This sequence joins TRBV15 and TRBJ1-2; D remains unclear. CDR1 is LNHNV and CDR2 is YYDKDF in the germline V gene (reference sequence). This CDR3 has 15 amino acids. With 1 base removed from V and 5 bases from J, the gap between germline ends came to 14 bases. The CDR3 spells CATSRAPGEGYGYTF. The CDR3, as DNA: TGTGCCACCAGCAGAGCCCCAGGCGAGGGATATGGCTACACCTTC.

The chain is built from TRBV7-8 and TRBJ2-1; no definite D call. Trimming cost V 2 bases and J 7 bases, with 15 bases left between them. Germline V gives CDR1 SGHVS, CDR2 FQNEAQ. The CDR3 consists of 15 residues. The chain's CDR3 is CASSLNLGTSNEQFF. The CDR3 DNA reads as TGTGCCAGCAGCTTAAATCTCGGAACCTCGAATGAGCAGTTCTTC.

This sequence joins TRBV19 and TRBJ2-1; D might be TRBD1 (6 bases). The CDR3 sequence is 14 residues long. Trimming left V 9 bases short and J 0 bases short, with 12 bases between. Germline CDR1 reads LNHDA; CDR2 reads SQIVND (reference sequence). For the CDR3, the DNA is TGTGCCAGCCGCGGACAGACCTCCTACAATGAGCAGTTCTTC. Translation: CASRGQTSYNEQFF.

The chain uses TRBV7-9 and TRBJ2-5; the D gene is possibly TRBD1 (6 bases). The V and J ends lost 5 bases and 5 bases respectively, with 12 bases between them. The CDR3 length is 13 residues. Germline V gene data show CDR1 as SEHNR and CDR2 as FQNEAQ (reference sequence). The CDR3 loop reads CASSGGRGETQYF. The CDR3 DNA follows: TGTGCCAGCAGCGGGGGCAGAGGGGAGACCCAGTACTTC.

This chain links TRBV19 with TRBJ1-3, with D unresolved. Deletions cut 7 bases from V and 0 bases from J, with 13 bases between. The CDR3 has 15 amino acids. Germline CDR1 and CDR2: LNHDA and SQIVND (reference sequence). CDR3 residues: CASTWPQSSGNTIYF. The CDR3 region has the DNA TGTGCCAGTACCTGGCCCCAGAGCTCTGGAAACACCATATATTTT.

This clone was recorded once. V and J are TRBV7-9 and TRBJ2-1; possible D gene TRBD2, 5 bases. Germline V gives CDR1 SEHNR, CDR2 FQNEAQ (reference sequence). This CDR3 is 16 amino acids long. The V end was cut by 1 base, the J end by 0 bases, with 10 bases between. The CDR3 loop reads CASSLVVGGSYNEQFF. The CDR3 DNA sequence: TGTGCCAGCAGCTTAGTGGTCGGAGGCTCCTACAATGAGCAGTTCTTC.

The chain employs TRBV18 and TRBJ2-5; TRBD1 might be the D (6 bases). Germline V lookup: CDR1 KGHSH, CDR2 LQKENI. V gave up 3 bases and J gave up 4 bases, with 18 bases separating them. CDR3 length: 16 residues. The CDR3 bases are TGTGCCAGCTCACCCTCGACAGGAATCGGAAGAGAGACCCAGTACTTC. As protein: CASSPSTGIGRETQYF.